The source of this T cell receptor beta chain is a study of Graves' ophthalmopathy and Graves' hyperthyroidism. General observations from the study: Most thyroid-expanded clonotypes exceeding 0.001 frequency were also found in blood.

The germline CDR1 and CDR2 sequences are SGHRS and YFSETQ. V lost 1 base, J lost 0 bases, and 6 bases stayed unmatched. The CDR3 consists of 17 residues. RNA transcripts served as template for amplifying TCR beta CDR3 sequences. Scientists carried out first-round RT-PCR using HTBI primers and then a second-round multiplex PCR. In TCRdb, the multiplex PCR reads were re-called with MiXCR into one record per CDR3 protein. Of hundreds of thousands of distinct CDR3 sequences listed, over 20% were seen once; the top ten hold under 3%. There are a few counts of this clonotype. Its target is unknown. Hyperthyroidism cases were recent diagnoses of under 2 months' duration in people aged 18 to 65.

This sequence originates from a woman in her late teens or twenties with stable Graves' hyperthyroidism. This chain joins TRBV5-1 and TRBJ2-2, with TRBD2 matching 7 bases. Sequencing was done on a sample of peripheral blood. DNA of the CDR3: TGCGCCAGCAGCTTGTTCCGGGAGGTCGCGAACACCGGGGAGCTGTTTTTT. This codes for CASSLFREVANTGELFF.